These T cell receptor beta chains were read from a single sample in a study of PD-1 blockade in mismatch repair-deficient tumors. TCRdb's copy holds only in-frame clones and misses some; the assay was immunoSEQ multiplex PCR. The sample records roughly 13,000 clones, 80% to 90% being singletons. These receptors have no known antigen. Sequenced here: cells cultured in vitro, sampled from a patient treated with pembrolizumab. These receptors all stem from an adult with mismatch repair-deficient cancer. The CDR3 runs from the conserved cysteine through the conserved F or W. Each record gives: D gene, J gene, clone size, CDR3 length, V gene, CDR3 DNA, CDR3 protein. D genes are given only for firm matches. Clone size, where shown, is once, few, many, or a class for clones that have expanded.

d_call: TRBD1
j_call: TRBJ2-7
clone_size: -
cdr3_length: 16
v_call: TRBV28
cdr3_nt: TGTGCCAGCAGTCCAACTAGGAACAGGGGGCTCTACGAGCAGTACTTC
cdr3_aa: CASSPTRNRGLYEQYF

d_call: -
j_call: TRBJ2-2
clone_size: -
cdr3_length: 13
v_call: TRBV7-3
cdr3_nt: TGTGCCAGCAGCTCAACAGGGACCGGGGAGCTGTTTTTT
cdr3_aa: CASSSTGTGELFF

d_call: -
j_call: TRBJ2-5
clone_size: -
cdr3_length: 13
v_call: TRBV27
cdr3_nt: TGTGCCAGCAGTTTAAAGGGCCAGGGGACCCAGTACTTC
cdr3_aa: CASSLKGQGTQYF

d_call: TRBD2
j_call: TRBJ2-7
clone_size: -
cdr3_length: 18
v_call: TRBV19
cdr3_nt: TGTGCCAGTAGTATAACCCCCTCACTAGCGGGATACTCCTACGAGCAGTACTTC
cdr3_aa: CASSITPSLAGYSYEQYF

d_call: -
j_call: TRBJ2-1
clone_size: -
cdr3_length: 15
v_call: TRBV28
cdr3_nt: TGTGCCAGCAGTCCAAGACTAGGGCCACAATATGAGCAGTTCTTC
cdr3_aa: CASSPRLGPQYEQFF

d_call: TRBD1
j_call: TRBJ2-7
clone_size: -
cdr3_length: 13
v_call: TRBV6-1
cdr3_nt: TGTGCCAGCAGTGGACAGGGGACCTACGAGCAGTACTTC
cdr3_aa: CASSGQGTYEQYF

d_call: TRBD1
j_call: TRBJ1-5
clone_size: -
cdr3_length: 17
v_call: TRBV6-1
cdr3_nt: TGTGCCAGCAGTGCCGGGACAGGGAATTTTCGCAATCAGCCCCAGCATTTT
cdr3_aa: CASSAGTGNFRNQPQHF

d_call: TRBD1
j_call: TRBJ1-4
clone_size: -
cdr3_length: 19
v_call: TRBV7-2
cdr3_nt: TGTGCCAGCAGCCCTGGGTGGACAGGTGTCTTGGGAACTAATGAAAAACTGTTTTTT
cdr3_aa: CASSPGWTGVLGTNEKLFF

d_call: -
j_call: TRBJ1-5
clone_size: -
cdr3_length: 13
v_call: TRBV6-1
cdr3_nt: TGTGCCAGCACAGGGATAATAAATCAGCCCCAGCATTTT
cdr3_aa: CASTGIINQPQHF

d_call: TRBD2
j_call: TRBJ2-7
clone_size: -
cdr3_length: 16
v_call: TRBV4-1
cdr3_nt: TGCGCCAGCAGCCAAGCTGGGACTAGCGGGAGCTACGAGCAGTACTTC
cdr3_aa: CASSQAGTSGSYEQYF

d_call: TRBD2
j_call: TRBJ2-1
clone_size: -
cdr3_length: 16
v_call: TRBV12-5
cdr3_nt: TGTGCTAGTGGTTGGACTAGCGGGAGGGATTCGGGTGAGCAGTTCTTC
cdr3_aa: CASGWTSGRDSGEQFF

d_call: TRBD1
j_call: TRBJ1-1
clone_size: -
cdr3_length: 13
v_call: TRBV29-1
cdr3_nt: TGCAGCGGAGGGACAGTGGCGAACACTGAAGCTTTCTTT
cdr3_aa: CSGGTVANTEAFF

d_call: -
j_call: TRBJ2-1
clone_size: -
cdr3_length: 16
v_call: TRBV30
cdr3_nt: TGTGCCTGGAGTGGAGGGGGCGGGGTATCCTACAATGAGCAGTTCTTC
cdr3_aa: CAWSGGGGVSYNEQFF

d_call: -
j_call: TRBJ1-2
clone_size: -
cdr3_length: 15
v_call: TRBV7-2
cdr3_nt: TGTGCCAGCAGCTTGGGGGGGACGGCTAACTATGGCTACACCTTC
cdr3_aa: CASSLGGTANYGYTF

d_call: -
j_call: TRBJ1-1
clone_size: -
cdr3_length: 11
v_call: TRBV29-1
cdr3_nt: TGCAGCGTTGAGAGGAACAGGGAAGCTTTCTTT
cdr3_aa: CSVERNREAFF

d_call: -
j_call: TRBJ1-1
clone_size: -
cdr3_length: 18
v_call: TRBV21-1
cdr3_nt: TGTGCCAGCAGCAGTAAATGGGCCCGGGACAGCAAGAACACTGAAGCTTTCTTT
cdr3_aa: CASSSKWARDSKNTEAFF

d_call: TRBD1
j_call: TRBJ1-2
clone_size: -
cdr3_length: 14
v_call: TRBV10-3
cdr3_nt: TGTGCCATCAGGCCGGGACAGGGGTCCTATGGCTACACCTTC
cdr3_aa: CAIRPGQGSYGYTF

d_call: TRBD1
j_call: TRBJ2-7
clone_size: -
cdr3_length: 17
v_call: TRBV11-2
cdr3_nt: TGTGCCAGCAGCTCCATGGCCGGGACAGGGGTCTCCTACGAGCAGTACTTC
cdr3_aa: CASSSMAGTGVSYEQYF

d_call: TRBD1
j_call: TRBJ1-5
clone_size: once
cdr3_length: 16
v_call: TRBV19
cdr3_nt: TGTGCCAGTACTAGGACAGGGGGCTTGAGCAATCAGCCCCAGCATTTT
cdr3_aa: CASTRTGGLSNQPQHF

d_call: -
j_call: TRBJ1-1
clone_size: -
cdr3_length: 15
v_call: TRBV5-1
cdr3_nt: TGCGCCAGCAGCTCGGACAGTCGGACGAACACTGAAGCTTTCTTT
cdr3_aa: CASSSDSRTNTEAFF

d_call: -
j_call: TRBJ1-1
clone_size: -
cdr3_length: 15
v_call: TRBV4-1
cdr3_nt: TGCGCCAGCAGCCAAGAGCAGAGGGGGAGGACTGAAGCTTTCTTT
cdr3_aa: CASSQEQRGRTEAFF